A selection of T cell receptor beta chains follows, all from one sample in a study of Graves' ophthalmopathy and Graves' hyperthyroidism. TCRdb independently ran MiXCR on the multiplex PCR reads; one entry per CDR3 protein. The sample records 650,000 to 900,000 distinct CDR3 sequences, 35% to 50% being singletons. Specimen: peripheral blood. These receptors came from an adult man with Graves' ophthalmopathy. CDR3s include the opening cysteine and the closing phenylalanine or tryptophan. Each record gives: D gene, V gene, J gene, clone size, CDR3 DNA, CDR3 protein. A D gene is named only where the DNA matches it firmly. Some rows mark clone size as missing; the rest say once, few, many or name a class of expanded clone.

D: TRBD1; V: TRBV4-1; J: TRBJ1-6; size: few; DNA: TGCGCCAGCAGCCGACAACAGGGGGCTGATTCACCCCTCCACTTT; CDR3: CASSRQQGADSPLHF
D: TRBD1; V: TRBV25-1; J: TRBJ1-6; size: .; DNA: TGTGCCTGGAGTCCTATCAGGGGGAATAATTCACCCCTCCACTTT; CDR3: CAWSPIRGNNSPLHF
D: TRBD1; V: TRBV24-1; J: TRBJ1-5; size: .; DNA: TGTGCCAGCAGTCGGACAGGGGGCAGTAGCAATCAGCCCCAGCATTTT; CDR3: CASSRTGGSSNQPQHF
D: .; V: TRBV6-5; J: TRBJ2-7; size: .; DNA: TGTGCCAGCGGTCCGACTGTAGCCTACGAGCAGTACTTC; CDR3: CASGPTVAYEQYF
D: TRBD1; V: TRBV9; J: TRBJ2-7; size: .; DNA: TGTGCCAGCAGCGTAGGGGACAGCCCTAGGAGGTACGAGCAGTACTTC; CDR3: CASSVGDSPRRYEQYF
D: TRBD1; V: TRBV10-3; J: TRBJ1-3; size: many; DNA: TGTGCCTCCACAGGGGCGGGATCCGGAAACACCATATATTTT; CDR3: CASTGAGSGNTIYF
D: TRBD1; V: TRBV7-6; J: TRBJ1-1; size: .; DNA: TGTGCCAGCAGCTTAAACCCCCCCCAGAGGACAGGGAACACTGAAGCTTTCTTT; CDR3: CASSLNPPQRTGNTEAFF
D: .; V: TRBV6-1; J: TRBJ1-5; size: .; DNA: TGTGCCAGCAGTGGAGAAGGGGTAGGTCAGCCCCAGCATTTT; CDR3: CASSGEGVGQPQHF
D: TRBD2; V: TRBV6-6; J: TRBJ2-2; size: .; DNA: TGTGCCAGCTCCGGGACTAGCGCGAACACCGGGGAGCTGTTTTTT; CDR3: CASSGTSANTGELFF
D: .; V: TRBV5-5; J: TRBJ1-6; size: .; DNA: TGTGCCAGCAGACCGGAATCACCGGGCCCCACCGCGCTCACACCCCTCCACTTT; CDR3: CASRPESPGPTALTPLHF
D: TRBD2; V: TRBV29-1; J: TRBJ2-7; size: many; DNA: TGCAGCGTGAGACTAGCGGGTTACCCCTCGGGGGAGCAGTACTTC; CDR3: CSVRLAGYPSGEQYF
D: .; V: TRBV9; J: TRBJ1-1; size: .; DNA: TGTGCCACCACAGCGACGAACACTGAAGCTTTCTTT; CDR3: CATTATNTEAFF
D: .; V: TRBV6-6; J: TRBJ2-5; size: .; DNA: TGTGCCAGCAGCCTCGGACGGACAAGAATGTACCAAGAGACCCAGTACTTC; CDR3: CASSLGRTRMYQETQYF
D: TRBD1; V: TRBV25-1; J: TRBJ1-2; size: .; DNA: TGTGCCAGCAGTGCCCTATCACAGGGGGGAAGCTACACCTTC; CDR3: CASSALSQGGSYTF
D: .; V: TRBV12-3/TRBV12-4; J: TRBJ1-6; size: few; DNA: TGTGCCAGCAGCAATGACACACATAGCTCCTATAATTCACCCCTCCACTTT; CDR3: CASSNDTHSSYNSPLHF
D: .; V: TRBV7-3; J: TRBJ1-1; size: many; DNA: TGTGCCAGCAGCCGAGGTACCACAAACACTGAAGCTTTCTTT; CDR3: CASSRGTTNTEAFF
D: .; V: TRBV6-5; J: TRBJ2-5; size: many; DNA: TGTGCCAGCAGCTCCTGGCGGGTTAGAAAGTACTTC; CDR3: CASSSWRVRKYF
D: .; V: TRBV29-1; J: TRBJ1-1; size: many; DNA: TGCAGCGTTGAGCGGTCGTACCCGAACACTGAAGCTTTCTTT; CDR3: CSVERSYPNTEAFF
D: TRBD1; V: TRBV7-8; J: TRBJ1-5; size: few; DNA: TGTGCCAGCAGCTTCGGGACAGGGGGCTATCAGCCCCAGCATTTT; CDR3: CASSFGTGGYQPQHF
D: .; V: TRBV15; J: TRBJ1-5; size: many; DNA: TGTGCCACCAGCAGATTGGGGGGCAGCAATCAGCCCCAGCATTTT; CDR3: CATSRLGGSNQPQHF
D: .; V: TRBV25-1; J: TRBJ1-6; size: .; DNA: TGTGCCAGCAGTTACTCAATTCCCAGGGGTGAGTCACCCCTCCACTTT; CDR3: CASSYSIPRGESPLHF
D: TRBD1; V: TRBV24-1; J: TRBJ1-5; size: few; DNA: TGTGCCAGCAGGGGGTCCAGGGCCTATAGCGATCAGCCCCAGCATTTT; CDR3: CASRGSRAYSDQPQHF
D: TRBD2; V: TRBV29-1; J: TRBJ2-2; size: .; DNA: TGCAGCGTTGAGGGGACTAGCAGCCGCCGAGTCGGGGAGCTGTTTTTT; CDR3: CSVEGTSSRRVGELFF
D: TRBD1; V: TRBV20-1; J: TRBJ1-2; size: .; DNA: TGCAGTGCACGTACAGGGGTCGACTATGGCTACACCTTC; CDR3: CSARTGVDYGYTF
D: TRBD1; V: TRBV12-3/TRBV12-4; J: TRBJ1-1; size: few; DNA: TGTGCCAGCAGCTTTAAGACAGGGAAAAACACTGAAGCTTTCTTT; CDR3: CASSFKTGKNTEAFF
D: TRBD1; V: TRBV10-3; J: TRBJ2-7; size: .; DNA: TGTGCCATCAGTGAATCAGACAGGGGAGCCGAGCAGTACTTC; CDR3: CAISESDRGAEQYF
D: TRBD1; V: TRBV29-1; J: TRBJ2-2; size: .; DNA: TGCAGCGGCCACAGGGGGGCCGACACCGGGGAGCTGTTTTTT; CDR3: CSGHRGADTGELFF
D: .; V: TRBV7-2; J: TRBJ2-5; size: few; DNA: TGTGCCAGCAGCCCCCCAGGGGTACGGGAGACCCAGTACTTC; CDR3: CASSPPGVRETQYF
D: TRBD1; V: TRBV25-1; J: TRBJ1-2; size: .; DNA: TGTACCGGGACAGGTTATGGCTACACCTTC; CDR3: CTGTGYGYTF
D: TRBD2; V: TRBV7-9; J: TRBJ2-5; size: .; DNA: TGTGCCAGCAGCTTTGGCGGGGGACCTCAAGAGACCCAGTACTTC; CDR3: CASSFGGGPQETQYF
D: .; V: TRBV6-5; J: TRBJ1-4; size: few; DNA: TGTGCCAGCAGATCGTTTCAGGAAAAACTGTTTTTT; CDR3: CASRSFQEKLFF
D: .; V: TRBV6-5; J: TRBJ2-7; size: .; DNA: TGTGCCAGCTGGCAGAACTACGAGCAGTACTTC; CDR3: CASWQNYEQYF
D: .; V: TRBV10-2; J: TRBJ2-6; size: .; DNA: TGCGCCAGCAGTGCGTACTCCGGGGCCAACGTCCTGACTTTC; CDR3: CASSAYSGANVLTF
D: TRBD2; V: TRBV11-2; J: TRBJ2-7; size: few; DNA: TGTGCCAGCAGGGGCGGGAGCCCCTACGAGCAGTACTTC; CDR3: CASRGGSPYEQYF
D: TRBD1; V: TRBV20-1; J: TRBJ1-5; size: .; DNA: TGCAGTGCGCCTAACAGGGGAAGCAATCAGCCCCAGCATTTT; CDR3: CSAPNRGSNQPQHF
D: .; V: TRBV5-6; J: TRBJ1-2; size: .; DNA: TGTGCCAGCAGCTTGTCAAACAGGATCTTTAACTATGGCTACACCTTC; CDR3: CASSLSNRIFNYGYTF
D: .; V: TRBV5-4; J: TRBJ2-5; size: few; DNA: TGTGCCATCACGCCCCGGCCATCCGAGACCCAGTACTTC; CDR3: CAITPRPSETQYF
D: .; V: TRBV19; J: TRBJ1-5; size: many; DNA: TGTGCCAGTAGTATTGTCTTCGGGGGCACCAATCAGCCCCAGCATTTT; CDR3: CASSIVFGGTNQPQHF
D: .; V: TRBV7-9; J: TRBJ1-6; size: .; DNA: TGTGCCAGCAGCTTGGCCGCCAGCCTCTATAATTCACCCCTCCACTTT; CDR3: CASSLAASLYNSPLHF
D: TRBD1; V: TRBV20-1; J: TRBJ1-5; size: .; DNA: TGCAGTGCACGGACAGGGGGCGATGGTTCTAGCAATCAGCCCCAGCATTTT; CDR3: CSARTGGDGSSNQPQHF
D: TRBD2; V: TRBV2; J: TRBJ2-5; size: many; DNA: TGTGCCAGCAGTGACGAGACTAGCGGGATGGAGACCCAGTACTTC; CDR3: CASSDETSGMETQYF